Each of the 17 T cell receptor beta chains below was sequenced from the same sample in a study of cytomegalovirus exposure and HLA in healthy donors. PCR involved 60 Vbeta and 13 Jbeta primers. Sequenced by immunoSEQ multiplex PCR; TCRdb stores in-frame clones only, minus some. The sample holds 210,000 or so clones; 75% to 90% are singletons and the top ten take 0.71%. Input material: PBMCs. The source is a boy between 2 and 15 years old in good health and CMV-seronegative.

The V and J genes are TRBV4-1 and TRBJ2-5, with D perhaps matching TRBD2 (7 bases). The ends were cut back, 1 base at V and 5 bases at J, with 11 bases in the middle. Looked up from germline, CDR1 is MGHRA and CDR2 is YSYEKL. This CDR3 is built from 14 residues. CDR3 sequence (DNA): TGCGCCAGCAGCCAAGGGGGGGGCGGGGAGACCCAGTACTTC. Translation gives CASSQGGGGETQYF.

A word on this clone: Other nucleotide sequences from this sample produce the same CDR3. This chain joins TRBV29-1 and TRBJ1-1; D remains unclear. The CDR3 consists of 13 residues. CDR1 is SQVTM and CDR2 is ANQGSEA in the germline V gene. Trimming took 6 bases from V and 0 from J, leaving 11 bases between them. CDR3 residues: CSVAGRLNTEAFF. The DNA for the CDR3 is TGCAGCGTGGCCGGGAGGCTGAACACTGAAGCTTTCTTT.

This chain joins TRBV9 and TRBJ2-3; D ambiguous. Germline lookup yields CDR1 SGDLS and CDR2 YYNGEE. V shed 0 bases and J shed 4 bases, with 6 bases lying between them. The length of the CDR3 is 13 residues. CDR3 DNA sequence: TGTGCCAGCAGCGTAGAAGTAGCAGATACGCAGTATTTT. Translated, it gives CASSVEVADTQYF.

The chain links TRBV7-6 to TRBJ2-7; 7 bases line up with TRBD2. Germline V gives CDR1 SGHVS, CDR2 FNYEAQ. The J segment lost 4 bases and the V segment lost 1 base, leaving 7 bases of the junction unmatched. The CDR3 sequence is 15 residues long. The CDR3 is CASSLEGREPYEQYF. The CDR3 bases are TGTGCCAGCAGCTTAGAGGGGAGGGAGCCATACGAGCAGTACTTC.

The V gene is TRBV6-1, the J gene TRBJ1-2, with 7 bases identical to TRBD1. The CDR3 has 15 amino acids. Germline-derived CDR1 and CDR2 are MNHNS and SASEGT. The V segment lost 3 bases and the J segment 0 bases; nucleotides outside the gene matches: 4. CDR3 amino acids: CASSDRGTANYGYTF. In DNA, the CDR3 is TGTGCCAGCAGTGACAGGGGGACAGCTAACTATGGCTACACCTTC.

V and J are TRBV5-1 and TRBJ2-1, with 8 bases identical to TRBD2. This CDR3 is 14 amino acids long. Trimming cost V 4 bases and J 4 bases; bases outside gene matches: 4. Germline V CDR1 and CDR2: SGHRS, YFSETQ. The CDR3 DNA follows: TGCGCCAGCAGCCGGCGGGAGGCATACAATGAGCAGTTCTTC. Amino acid sequence: CASSRREAYNEQFF.

The chain employs TRBV5-1 and TRBJ1-3; D remains ambiguous. The CDR3 loop spans 15 amino acids. Deletions cut 4 bases from V and 4 bases from J, with 15 bases between. Germline V gene data show CDR1 as SGHRS and CDR2 as YFSETQ. The CDR3 region is CASSLAGELGNTIYF. In DNA form, the CDR3 reads TGCGCCAGCAGCCTTGCCGGGGAGCTGGGAAACACCATATATTTT.

This clone was detected only a few times. The V call is TRBV6-5, the J call TRBJ1-5; TRBD1 might be the D (6 bases). The CDR3 loop spans 13 amino acids. Trimming took 5 bases from V and 4 from J, leaving 9 bases between them. Looked up from germline, CDR1 is MNHEY and CDR2 is SVGAGI. The CDR3 bases are TGTGCCAGCAGTCCGACAGGAAATCAGCCCCAGCATTTT. It codes for CASSPTGNQPQHF.

This clone was seen a few times. The chain has TRBV13 and TRBJ1-1, with 7 positions matching TRBD1. Germline V gene sequence: CDR1 PRHDT, CDR2 FYEKMQ (reference sequence). After removal of 0 bases from V and 3 bases from J, the junction contained 7 bases not matched to a gene. The CDR3 is 16 amino acids. CDR3 in amino acids: CASSLGQGLIYTEAFF. Here the CDR3 DNA reads TGTGCCAGCAGCTTAGGACAGGGGTTGATCTACACTGAAGCTTTCTTT.

The table lists this clone with a few counts. The chain's CDR3 is CATSFSYEQYF. CDR3 nucleotide sequence: TGTGCCACCTCCTTCTCCTACGAGCAGTACTTC. This chain connects TRBV6-6 to TRBJ2-7; no reliable D call. The germline V and J ends were trimmed by 10 bases and 0 bases, with 7 bases remaining between them. The CDR3 length is 11 residues. From germline, CDR1 is MNHNY and CDR2 SVGAGI (reference sequence).

This chain joins TRBV5-6 and TRBJ1-5; 7 bases are a match to TRBD1. Germline lookup yields CDR1 SGHDT and CDR2 YYEEEE. V was clipped by 3 bases and J by 7 bases; unmatched bases: 1. This CDR3 is 12 amino acids long. Here the CDR3 reads CASSSTGQPQHF. As DNA, the CDR3 is TGTGCCAGCAGCTCGACAGGGCAGCCCCAGCATTTT.

J is TRBJ1-2 and V is TRBV5-5; TRBD1 matches at 7 bases. There are 16 residues in the CDR3. The J segment lost 9 bases and the V segment lost 4 bases, leaving 18 bases of the junction unmatched. Looked up from germline, CDR1 is SGHKS and CDR2 is YYEKEE (reference sequence). The CDR3 DNA is TGTGCCAGCAGCCCTCAGGCACAGGGGAAATCTCAGAGCTACACCTTC. Its translation is CASSPQAQGKSQSYTF.

The rearrangement uses TRBV30 and TRBJ2-7, with D maybe TRBD2 (5 bases). Trimming pared 7 bases from V and 3 bases from J, leaving 13 bases between. CDR3 length: 12 amino acids. Germline CDR1 reads GTSNPN; CDR2 reads SVGIG (reference sequence). For the CDR3, the DNA is TGTGCCTATCACCTCGGGGACTACGAGCAGTACTTC. Translated, it gives CAYHLGDYEQYF.

V and J are TRBV5-4 and TRBJ1-1; TRBD1 matches 7 bases. J was trimmed by 0 bases and V by 0 bases; bases with no gene match: 8. Germline assignment: CDR1 SGHNT and CDR2 YYREEE (reference sequence). The CDR3 sequence is 17 residues long. The CDR3 coding sequence is TGTGCCAGCAGCTTGGCCCCTGGGACAGTGATGAACACTGAAGCTTTCTTT. Its translation is CASSLAPGTVMNTEAFF.

The V call is TRBV7-6, the J call TRBJ1-5; D is unresolved. This CDR3 region has 12 residues. Germline CDR1 and CDR2: SGHVS and FNYEAQ. Trimming stripped 3 bases from V and 8 bases from J, with 8 bases between. The CDR3 region is CASSLPMEPQHF. DNA for the CDR3: TGTGCCAGCAGCTTGCCTATGGAGCCCCAGCATTTT.

The chain uses TRBV6-4 and TRBJ2-6, with D maybe TRBD1 (5 bases). Germline-derived CDR1 and CDR2 are MRHNA and SNTAGT. This CDR3 contains 17 residues. The germline V and J ends were trimmed by 2 bases and 0 bases, with 11 bases remaining between them. The CDR3 DNA sequence: TGTGCCAGCAGTGACGGTGAACAGGTCTCTGGGGCCAACGTCCTGACTTTC. Translating it yields CASSDGEQVSGANVLTF.

The chain links TRBV5-1 to TRBJ2-2, with D unresolved. CDR1 is SGHRS and CDR2 is YFSETQ in the germline V gene. V lost 7 bases and J 0 bases, leaving 10 bases between the germline ends. The CDR3 covers 14 residues. CDR3 amino acids: CASAVVPNTGELFF. Written as DNA, the CDR3 is TGCGCCAGCGCGGTTGTGCCGAACACCGGGGAGCTGTTTTTT.